The next 7 T cell receptor beta chains were all read from a single sample in a study of PD-1 blockade in classical Hodgkin lymphoma. Method: immunoSEQ multiplex PCR; TCRdb's copy keeps in-frame clones and lacks some. Seen here are more than 25,000 clones, approximately 89% observed once, and the top ten hold less than 2.5%. Indicated time point: cycle 4 day 1 (C4D1), after less than seven weeks of nivolumab. Following autologous stem cell transplantation, relapse occurred in every patient, and exposure to brentuximab vedotin varied. Purification of CD4+ T cells from thawed PBMCs was achieved by magnetic negative selection. Sequenced here: CD4+ T cells from blood, sampled before the fourth cycle of nivolumab. These TCRs come from a human donor with classical Hodgkin lymphoma.

The count of this clone is one. The chain employs TRBV7-8 and TRBJ2-4, with D tentatively TRBD2 (5 bases). V was cut by 5 bases and J by 0 bases, with 14 bases left in between. The CDR3 is 16 amino acids. Germline CDR1 is SGHVS and CDR2 is FQNEAQ. The CDR3 loop reads CASSPTGVGAKNIQYF. The CDR3 bases are TGTGCCAGCAGCCCGACCGGGGTCGGAGCCAAAAACATTCAGTACTTC.

The chain carries TRBV2 and TRBJ1-2, with D unresolved. The germline CDR1 and CDR2 sequences are SNHLY and FYNNEI. The CDR3 length is 14 residues. Trimming cost V 2 bases and J 7 bases, with 14 bases left between them. This CDR3 reads CASSEIPGVSGYTF. The CDR3, as DNA: TGTGCCAGCAGTGAAATTCCAGGAGTCTCTGGCTACACCTTC.

V gene TRBV6-5 combines with J gene TRBJ2-7; TRBD1 aligns across 10 bases. Germline loops: CDR1 MNHEY, CDR2 SVGAGI. After removal of 4 bases from V and 5 bases from J, the junction contained 8 bases not matched to a gene. The CDR3 loop spans 15 amino acids. Here the CDR3 DNA reads TGTGCCAGCAGTTCACCGGGACAGGGGCGCCACGAGCAGTACTTC. It translates to CASSSPGQGRHEQYF.

The rearrangement links TRBV15 to TRBJ2-3; D is ambiguous. Trimming took off 0 bases at V and 3 bases at J, with 16 bases between the two ends. This CDR3 contains 17 residues. Germline V gene lookup returns CDR1 LNHNV and CDR2 YYDKDF (reference sequence). CDR3 sequence (DNA): TGTGCCACCAGCAGAGATGGCTATGGAACCGGAACAGATACGCAGTATTTT. This encodes CATSRDGYGTGTDTQYF.

The CDR3 spells CASSLGSSGSFNTGELFF. In DNA, the CDR3 is TGTGCCAGCAGCTTGGGAAGTAGCGGATCTTTTAACACCGGGGAGCTGTTTTTT. J is TRBJ2-2 and V is TRBV5-4, with D possibly being TRBD2 (6 bases). V lost 0 bases to trimming and J lost 2 bases, with 17 bases between them. CDR3 length: 18 amino acids. Germline loops: CDR1 SGHNT, CDR2 YYREEE (reference sequence).

This chain uses TRBV7-2 with TRBJ1-2, with D maybe TRBD1 (5 bases). This CDR3 has 14 residues. V lost 1 base and J 8 bases, leaving 14 bases between the germline ends. The germline V gene encodes CDR1 SGHTA and CDR2 FQGNSA. CDR3 nucleotides: TGTGCCAGCAGCTTAGGGGACGGCTTTCGAGGCTACACCTTC. Its translation is CASSLGDGFRGYTF.

The V gene is TRBV7-2, the J gene TRBJ2-5; 8 bases are shared with TRBD1. With 4 bases clipped from V and 5 bases from J, the junction kept 6 bases outside the gene matches. The CDR3 runs 14 residues. Looked up from germline, CDR1 is SGHTA and CDR2 is FQGNSA. The CDR3 DNA sequence: TGTGCCAGCAGCTCCTACAGGGGGAAGGAGACCCAGTACTTC. Protein: CASSSYRGKETQYF.